A selection of T cell receptor beta chains follows, all from one sample in a study of cytomegalovirus exposure and HLA in healthy donors. Clones were sequenced by immunoSEQ multiplex PCR, and TCRdb holds only the in-frame ones, with some missing. The sample carries roughly 190,000 clones, around nine tenths recorded once. Sequences were obtained from PBMCs. The receptors stem from a woman aged 18-29 years in good health and CMV-seronegative. The conserved cysteine and the conserved F or W are not part of the CDR3 here. The order of the fields is J gene, clone size, V gene, CDR3 protein. For some rows the clone size is stated as once, few or many, or as a class when expanded; others skip it.

J: TRBJ1-5
size: -
V: TRBV4-3
CDR3: ASSQDRQTNQPQH

J: TRBJ1-2
size: -
V: TRBV19
CDR3: ASSIYARATGGYT

J: TRBJ1-2
size: -
V: TRBV7-9
CDR3: ATPLGPGSYYGYT

J: TRBJ2-7
size: -
V: TRBV29-1
CDR3: SVGTGTSSYEQY

J: TRBJ1-1
size: few
V: TRBV30
CDR3: ACDSLPGEAF

J: TRBJ1-1
size: -
V: TRBV2
CDR3: ASTQGPNTEAF

J: TRBJ1-6
size: -
V: TRBV6-1
CDR3: ASSERWVTGGNSPLH

J: TRBJ2-2
size: -
V: TRBV14
CDR3: ASSQTGSTGELF

J: TRBJ2-7
size: -
V: TRBV11-3
CDR3: ASSLPRGRASYEQY

J: TRBJ1-6
size: -
V: TRBV9
CDR3: ASSVAQGDSPLH

J: TRBJ1-2
size: -
V: TRBV7-2
CDR3: ASSLVAGGVRAGYT

J: TRBJ2-5
size: -
V: TRBV2
CDR3: ASSEEHYLGDEQY

J: TRBJ2-3
size: -
V: TRBV5-1
CDR3: ASSLGTSGGTDTQY

J: TRBJ2-1
size: -
V: TRBV6-5
CDR3: ASSYSIQGSDEQF

J: TRBJ2-1
size: -
V: TRBV13
CDR3: ASSPLAGVSNEQF

J: TRBJ2-7
size: -
V: TRBV18
CDR3: ASSIPDGTKQY

J: TRBJ2-1
size: -
V: TRBV29-1
CDR3: SVVAGSSYNEQF

J: TRBJ1-5
size: once
V: TRBV28
CDR3: ASSTQRGREPQH

J: TRBJ2-7
size: -
V: TRBV6-5
CDR3: ASSYFSSGDPKD

J: TRBJ1-5
size: -
V: TRBV2
CDR3: ASSVELTQPQH

J: TRBJ1-2
size: -
V: TRBV28
CDR3: ASSLWIAGPDGYT

J: TRBJ2-2
size: -
V: TRBV25-1
CDR3: ASSVTGTANTGELF

J: TRBJ1-2
size: -
V: TRBV7-2
CDR3: ASSSFTRTGNYGYT

J: TRBJ1-4
size: -
V: TRBV5-1
CDR3: ASSRDSSEEKLF

J: TRBJ2-7
size: -
V: TRBV5-5
CDR3: ASSLEKGEAYEQY

J: TRBJ1-6
size: -
V: TRBV5-1
CDR3: ASSLGQLNSPLH

J: TRBJ2-1
size: -
V: TRBV6-5
CDR3: ASSYSGILYEQF

J: TRBJ2-2
size: few
V: TRBV4-2
CDR3: ASSQEASVTGELF

J: TRBJ2-5
size: -
V: TRBV7-2
CDR3: ASSRGGPQETQY

J: TRBJ2-7
size: once
V: TRBV7-9
CDR3: ASSRSSGRAYEQY

J: -
size: once
V: TRBV5-4
CDR3: ASSLEAGIYEQY

J: TRBJ2-3
size: -
V: TRBV4-3
CDR3: ASSQVLAGLTDTQY

J: TRBJ2-7
size: -
V: TRBV4-2
CDR3: ASSQEVVTSGYEQY

J: TRBJ2-2
size: -
V: TRBV5-1
CDR3: ASSFGGDTGELF

J: TRBJ2-1
size: -
V: TRBV5-4
CDR3: ASSRRRGATSGAYNEQF

J: TRBJ2-3
size: -
V: TRBV11-1
CDR3: ASSEQGVGTDTQY

J: TRBJ1-1
size: -
V: TRBV27
CDR3: ASSPTRGLTEAF